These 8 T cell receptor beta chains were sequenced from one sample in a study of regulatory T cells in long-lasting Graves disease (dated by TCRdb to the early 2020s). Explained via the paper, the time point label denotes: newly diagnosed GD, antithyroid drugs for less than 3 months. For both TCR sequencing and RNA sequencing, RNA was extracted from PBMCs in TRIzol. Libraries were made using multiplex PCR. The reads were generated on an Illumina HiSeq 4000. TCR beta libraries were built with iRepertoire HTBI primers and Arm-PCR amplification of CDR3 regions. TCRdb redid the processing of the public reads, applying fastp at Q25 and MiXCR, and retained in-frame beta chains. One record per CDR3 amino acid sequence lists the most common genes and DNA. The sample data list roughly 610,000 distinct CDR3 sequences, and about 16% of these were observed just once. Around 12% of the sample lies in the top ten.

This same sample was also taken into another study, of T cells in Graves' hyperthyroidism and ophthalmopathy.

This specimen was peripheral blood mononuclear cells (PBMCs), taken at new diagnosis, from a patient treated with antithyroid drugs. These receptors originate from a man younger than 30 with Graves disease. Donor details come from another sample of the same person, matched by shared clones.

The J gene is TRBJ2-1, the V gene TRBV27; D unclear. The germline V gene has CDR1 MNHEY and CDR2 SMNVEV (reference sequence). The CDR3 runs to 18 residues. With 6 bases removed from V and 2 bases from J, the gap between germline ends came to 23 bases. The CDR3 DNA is TGTGCCAGCAGCCCCAATCCTCTCAGAGAGAATCCCTACAATGAGCAGTTCTTC. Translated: CASSPNPLRENPYNEQFF.

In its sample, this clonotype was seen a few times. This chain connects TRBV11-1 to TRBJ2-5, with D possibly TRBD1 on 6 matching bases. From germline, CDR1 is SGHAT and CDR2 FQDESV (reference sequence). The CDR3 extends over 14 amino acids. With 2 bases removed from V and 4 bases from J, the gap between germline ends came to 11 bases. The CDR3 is CASSLSRGIETQYF. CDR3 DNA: TGTGCCAGCAGCTTATCGAGGGGGATAGAGACCCAGTACTTC.

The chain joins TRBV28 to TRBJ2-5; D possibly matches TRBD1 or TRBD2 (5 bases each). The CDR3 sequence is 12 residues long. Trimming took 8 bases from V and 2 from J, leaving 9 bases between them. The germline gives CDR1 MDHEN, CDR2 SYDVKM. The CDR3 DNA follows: TGTGCCAGCGCTGGGACGCAAGAGACCCAGTACTTC. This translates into CASAGTQETQYF.

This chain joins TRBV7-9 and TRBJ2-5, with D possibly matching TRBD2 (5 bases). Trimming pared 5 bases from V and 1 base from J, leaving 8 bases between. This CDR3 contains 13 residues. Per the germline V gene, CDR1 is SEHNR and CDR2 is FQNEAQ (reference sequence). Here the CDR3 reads CASSRTLQETQYF. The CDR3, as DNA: TGTGCCAGCAGCCGGACTCTCCAAGAGACCCAGTACTTC.

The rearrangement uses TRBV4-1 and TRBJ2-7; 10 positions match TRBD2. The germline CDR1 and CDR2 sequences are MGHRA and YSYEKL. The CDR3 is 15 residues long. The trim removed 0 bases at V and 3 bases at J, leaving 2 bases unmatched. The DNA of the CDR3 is TGCGCCAGCAGCCAAGACAGGACTAGCGGCTACGAGCAGTACTTC. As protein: CASSQDRTSGYEQYF.

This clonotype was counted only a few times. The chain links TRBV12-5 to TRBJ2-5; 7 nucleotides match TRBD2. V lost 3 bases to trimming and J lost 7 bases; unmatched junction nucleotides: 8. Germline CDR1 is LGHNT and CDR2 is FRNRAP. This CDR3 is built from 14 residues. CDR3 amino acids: CASGFSGPIGTQYF. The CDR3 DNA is TGTGCTAGTGGTTTTAGCGGGCCCATAGGGACCCAGTACTTC.

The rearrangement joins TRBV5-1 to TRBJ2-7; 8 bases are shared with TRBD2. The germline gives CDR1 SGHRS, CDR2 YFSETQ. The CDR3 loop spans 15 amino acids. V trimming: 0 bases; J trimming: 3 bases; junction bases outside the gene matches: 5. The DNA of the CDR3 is TGCGCCAGCAGCTTGGGGACTAGCAACCTCTACGAGCAGTACTTC. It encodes CASSLGTSNLYEQYF.

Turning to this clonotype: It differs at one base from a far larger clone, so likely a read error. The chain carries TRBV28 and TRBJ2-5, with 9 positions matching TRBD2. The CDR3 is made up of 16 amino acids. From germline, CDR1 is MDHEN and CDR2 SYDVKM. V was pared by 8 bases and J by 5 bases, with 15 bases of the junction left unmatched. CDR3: CASRLAGGPFQETQYF. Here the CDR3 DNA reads TGTGCCAGCCGCCTTGCGGGAGGGCCGTTCCAGGAGACCCAGTACTTC.